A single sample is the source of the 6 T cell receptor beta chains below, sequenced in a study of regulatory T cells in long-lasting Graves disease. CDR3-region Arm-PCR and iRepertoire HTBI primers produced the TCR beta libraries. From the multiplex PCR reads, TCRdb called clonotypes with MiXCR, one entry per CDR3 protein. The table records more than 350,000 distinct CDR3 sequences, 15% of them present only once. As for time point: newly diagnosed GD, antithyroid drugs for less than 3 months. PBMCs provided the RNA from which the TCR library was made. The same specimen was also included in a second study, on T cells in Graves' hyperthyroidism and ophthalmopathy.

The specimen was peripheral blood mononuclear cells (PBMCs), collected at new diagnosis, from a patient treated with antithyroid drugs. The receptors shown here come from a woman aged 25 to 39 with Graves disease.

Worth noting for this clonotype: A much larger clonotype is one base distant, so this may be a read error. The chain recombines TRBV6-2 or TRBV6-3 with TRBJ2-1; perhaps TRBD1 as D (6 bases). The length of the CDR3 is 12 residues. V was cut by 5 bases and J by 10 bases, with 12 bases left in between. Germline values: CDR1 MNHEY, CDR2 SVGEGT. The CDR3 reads CASSNYGGEQFF. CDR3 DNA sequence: TGTGCCAGCAGTAATTATGGGGGCGAGCAGTTCTTC.

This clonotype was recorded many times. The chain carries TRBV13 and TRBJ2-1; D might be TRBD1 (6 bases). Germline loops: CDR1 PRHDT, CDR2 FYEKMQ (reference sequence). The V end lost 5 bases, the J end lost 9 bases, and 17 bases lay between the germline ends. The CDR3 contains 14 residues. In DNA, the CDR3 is TGTGCCAGCAGCCCCGGTCTGGGGGCTACTGAGCAGTTCTTC. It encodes CASSPGLGATEQFF.

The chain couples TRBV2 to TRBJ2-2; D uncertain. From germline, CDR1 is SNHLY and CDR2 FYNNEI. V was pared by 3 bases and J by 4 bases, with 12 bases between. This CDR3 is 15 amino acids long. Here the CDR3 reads CASSDEYSGTGELFF. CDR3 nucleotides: TGTGCCAGCAGTGACGAGTATTCGGGCACCGGGGAGCTGTTTTTT.

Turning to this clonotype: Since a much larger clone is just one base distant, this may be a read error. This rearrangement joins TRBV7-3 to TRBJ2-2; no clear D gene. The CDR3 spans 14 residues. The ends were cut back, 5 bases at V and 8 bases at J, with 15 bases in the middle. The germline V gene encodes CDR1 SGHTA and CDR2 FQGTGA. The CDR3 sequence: CASSPVESGGELFF. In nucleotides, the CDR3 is TGTGCCAGCAGCCCAGTGGAAAGTGGGGGGGAGCTGTTTTTT.

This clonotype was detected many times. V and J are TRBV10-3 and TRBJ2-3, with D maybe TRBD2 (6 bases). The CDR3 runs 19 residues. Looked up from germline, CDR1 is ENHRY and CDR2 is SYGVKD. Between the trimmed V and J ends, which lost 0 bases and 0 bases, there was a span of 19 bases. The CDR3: CAISESVRGAGPSTDTQYF. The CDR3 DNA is TGTGCCATCAGTGAGTCTGTCCGCGGGGCAGGACCTAGCACAGATACGCAGTATTTT.

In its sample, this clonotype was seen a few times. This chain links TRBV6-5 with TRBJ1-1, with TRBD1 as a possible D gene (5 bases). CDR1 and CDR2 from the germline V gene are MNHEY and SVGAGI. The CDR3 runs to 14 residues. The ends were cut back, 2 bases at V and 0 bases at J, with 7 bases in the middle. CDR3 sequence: CASSYGALNTEAFF. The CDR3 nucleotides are TGTGCCAGCAGTTACGGGGCCCTGAACACTGAAGCTTTCTTT.